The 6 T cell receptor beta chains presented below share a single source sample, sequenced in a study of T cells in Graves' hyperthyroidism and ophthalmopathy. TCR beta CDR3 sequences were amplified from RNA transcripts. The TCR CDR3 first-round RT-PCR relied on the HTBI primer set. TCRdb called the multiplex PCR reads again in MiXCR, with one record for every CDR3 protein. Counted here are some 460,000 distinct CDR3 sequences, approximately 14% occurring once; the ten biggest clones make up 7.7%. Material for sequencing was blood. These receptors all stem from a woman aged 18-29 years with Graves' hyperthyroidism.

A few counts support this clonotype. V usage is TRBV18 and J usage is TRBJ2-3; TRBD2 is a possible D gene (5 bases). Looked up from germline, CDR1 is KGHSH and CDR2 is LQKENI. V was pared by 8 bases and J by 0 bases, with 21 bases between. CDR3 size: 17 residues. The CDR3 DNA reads TGTGCCAGCCTTCGGCTAGCTGTCTGGGGAAGCACAGATACGCAGTATTTT. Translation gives CASLRLAVWGSTDTQYF.

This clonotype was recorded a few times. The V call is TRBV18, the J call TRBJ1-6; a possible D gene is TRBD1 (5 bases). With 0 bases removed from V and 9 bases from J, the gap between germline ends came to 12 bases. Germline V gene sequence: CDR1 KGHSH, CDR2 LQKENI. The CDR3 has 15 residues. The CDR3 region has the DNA TGTGCCAGCTCACCACCGGACAAAAGAAGTTCACCCCTCCACTTT. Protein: CASSPPDKRSSPLHF. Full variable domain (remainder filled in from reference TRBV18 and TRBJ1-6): NAGVMQNPRHLVRRRGQEARLRCSPMKGHSHVYWYRQLPEEGLKFMVYLQKENIIDESGMPKERFSAEFPKEGPSILRIQQVVRGDSAAYFCASSPPDKRSSPLHFGNGTRLTVT.

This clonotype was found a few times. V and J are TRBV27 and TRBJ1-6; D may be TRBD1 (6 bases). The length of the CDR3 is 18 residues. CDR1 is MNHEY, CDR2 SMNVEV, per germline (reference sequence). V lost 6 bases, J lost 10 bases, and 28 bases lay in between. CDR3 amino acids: CASSTGSLKILGGSPLHF. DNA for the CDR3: TGTGCCAGCAGCACAGGGTCCCTCAAAATCCTGGGAGGGTCACCCCTCCACTTT.

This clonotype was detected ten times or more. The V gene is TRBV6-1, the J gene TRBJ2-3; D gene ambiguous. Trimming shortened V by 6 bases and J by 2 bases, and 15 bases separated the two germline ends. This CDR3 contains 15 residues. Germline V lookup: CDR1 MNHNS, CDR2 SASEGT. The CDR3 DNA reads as TGTGCCAGCAGAGCCTTCCGGATGGTCACAGATACGCAGTATTTT. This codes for CASRAFRMVTDTQYF.

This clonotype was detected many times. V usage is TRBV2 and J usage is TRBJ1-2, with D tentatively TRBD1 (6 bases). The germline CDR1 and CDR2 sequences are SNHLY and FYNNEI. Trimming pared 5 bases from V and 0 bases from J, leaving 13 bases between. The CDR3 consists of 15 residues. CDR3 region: CASSRDNQANYGYTF. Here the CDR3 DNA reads TGTGCCAGCAGTCGGGACAATCAAGCTAACTATGGCTACACCTTC.

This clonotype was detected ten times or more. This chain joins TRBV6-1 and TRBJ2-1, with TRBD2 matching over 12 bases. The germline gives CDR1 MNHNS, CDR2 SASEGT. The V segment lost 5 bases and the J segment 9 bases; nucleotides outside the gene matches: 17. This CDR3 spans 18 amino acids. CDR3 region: CASSSTINLAGGRSEQFF. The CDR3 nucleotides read TGTGCCAGCAGTTCCACAATCAATCTAGCGGGGGGGCGAAGTGAGCAGTTCTTC.